The clone carrying this T cell receptor (beta chain) was detected once. Its cognate antigen is unknown. The germline CDR1 and CDR2 sequences are KGHSH and LQKENI. V was clipped by 2 bases and J by 5 bases; unmatched bases: 5. This CDR3 is 14 amino acids long. The protocol was immunoSEQ multiplex PCR, while the TCRdb copy is restricted to in-frame clones and leaves out a portion. The sample has 90,000 to 150,000 clones, 85% to 90% seen once. The sample comes from a study of T cell responses to AZD1222 COVID-19 vaccine. General study results and limits: The donor group comprised mostly white British people and more females; the analysis possibly underestimated clonal diversity. In all cases, repertoires were sampled only after the peak T cell response.

The TCR comes from an adult in good health. The rearrangement joins TRBV18 to TRBJ2-7, with 8 bases fitting TRBD1. The material sequenced was peripheral blood, taken on day 0 of AZD1222 vaccination. The CDR3, as DNA: TGTGCCAGCTCACCAATGGCAGGGGGCAACGAGCAGTACTTC. Translated: CASSPMAGGNEQYF. The variable domain in full, with the rest retrieved from reference TRBV18 and TRBJ2-7, is NAGVMQNPRHLVRRRGQEARLRCSPMKGHSHVYWYRQLPEEGLKFMVYLQKENIIDESGMPKERFSAEFPKEGPSILRIQQVVRGDSAAYFCASSPMAGGNEQYFGPGTRLTVT.